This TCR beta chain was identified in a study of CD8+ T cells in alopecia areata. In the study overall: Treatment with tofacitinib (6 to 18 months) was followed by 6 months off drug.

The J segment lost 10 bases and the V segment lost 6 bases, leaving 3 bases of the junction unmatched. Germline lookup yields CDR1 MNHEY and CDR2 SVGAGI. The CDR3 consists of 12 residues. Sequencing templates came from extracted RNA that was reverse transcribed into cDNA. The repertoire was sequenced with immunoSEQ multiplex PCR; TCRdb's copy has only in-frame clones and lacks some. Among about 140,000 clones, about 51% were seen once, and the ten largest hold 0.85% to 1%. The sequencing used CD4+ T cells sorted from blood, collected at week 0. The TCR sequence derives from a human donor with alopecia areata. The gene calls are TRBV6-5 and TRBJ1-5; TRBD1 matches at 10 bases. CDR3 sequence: CASRLTGGPQHF. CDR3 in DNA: TGTGCCAGCAGGCTGACAGGGGGCCCCCAGCATTTT.